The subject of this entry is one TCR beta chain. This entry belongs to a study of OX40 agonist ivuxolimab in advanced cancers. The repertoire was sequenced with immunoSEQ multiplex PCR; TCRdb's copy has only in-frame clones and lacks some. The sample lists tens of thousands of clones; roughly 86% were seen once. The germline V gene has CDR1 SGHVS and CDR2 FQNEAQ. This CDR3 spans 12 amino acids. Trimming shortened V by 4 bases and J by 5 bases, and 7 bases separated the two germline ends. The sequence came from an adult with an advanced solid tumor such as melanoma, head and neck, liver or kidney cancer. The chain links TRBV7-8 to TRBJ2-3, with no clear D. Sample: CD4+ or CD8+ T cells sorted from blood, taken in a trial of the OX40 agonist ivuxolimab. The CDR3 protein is CASSWTLDTQYF. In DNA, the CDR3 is TGTGCCAGCAGCTGGACCTTAGATACGCAGTATTTT.